The count of the clone carrying this TCR beta chain is one. What it binds is not known. This sample is drawn from a study of CD8 T cells in ankylosing spondylitis. Notes on the study in general: Ankylosing spondylitis blood seemed to carry a telltale TCR beta motif made of about 8 highly homologous variants. In ankylosing spondylitis patients, matched synovial fluid reportedly showed significant enrichment of disease-linked clones.

Trimming cost V 1 base and J 4 bases, with 14 bases left between them. Germline-derived CDR1 and CDR2 are SGDLS and YYNGEE. The CDR3 runs to 15 residues. TCRdb passed the 5' RACE reads through MiXCR, listing each CDR3 protein once. The data hold approximately 130,000 distinct CDR3 sequences, with 9.3% observed a single time. The gene calls are TRBV9 and TRBJ1-1; a weak D match, TRBD1 (6 bases). The sequenced material came from blood, either unsorted or a sorted T cell fraction (not recorded which). The receptor was derived from a male donor with ankylosing spondylitis or in good health (not recorded which). Here the CDR3 DNA reads TGTGCCAGCAGCGTAATTACATCAGGGGCCACTGAAGCTTTCTTT. Its translation is CASSVITSGATEAFF.